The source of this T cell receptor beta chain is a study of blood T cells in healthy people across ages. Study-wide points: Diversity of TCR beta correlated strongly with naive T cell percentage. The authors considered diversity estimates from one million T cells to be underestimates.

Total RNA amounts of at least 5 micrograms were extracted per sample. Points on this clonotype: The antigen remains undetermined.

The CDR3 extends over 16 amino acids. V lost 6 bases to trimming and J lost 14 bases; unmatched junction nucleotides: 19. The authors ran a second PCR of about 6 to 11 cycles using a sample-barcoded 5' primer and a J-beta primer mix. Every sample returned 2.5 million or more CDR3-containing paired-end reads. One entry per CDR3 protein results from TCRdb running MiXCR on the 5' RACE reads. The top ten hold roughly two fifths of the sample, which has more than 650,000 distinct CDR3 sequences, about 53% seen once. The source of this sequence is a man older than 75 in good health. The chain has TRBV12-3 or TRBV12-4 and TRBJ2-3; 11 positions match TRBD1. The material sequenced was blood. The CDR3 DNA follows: TGTGCCAGCAGCCCCGGGACAGGGGGGATGGAGAGATACGCGTATTTT. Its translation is CASSPGTGGMERYAYF.